This TCR beta chain derives from a study of blood T cell repertoires in COVID-19. The overall study: The samples span acute and convalescent COVID-19 from the United States, Italy and Spain. From T cells, B-cell-depleted T cells, or PBMCs came the material, which was cDNA or gDNA.

Original processing notes: Amplifying reference gene primers gave estimates of nucleated cell counts. Some clones are missing from TCRdb's copy, which holds only in-frame ones; the method was immunoSEQ multiplex PCR. That table is the source of V, J and clone size, and D and trimming were worked out from the DNA. The sample has about 200,000 clones, about 80% seen once; the top ten hold around 2.3%. The germline gives CDR1 SGHAT, CDR2 FQNNGV. The CDR3 loop spans 12 amino acids. V was trimmed by 6 bases and J by 4 bases, leaving 9 bases between them. This chain uses TRBV11-2 with TRBJ1-2, with D perhaps TRBD1 (5 bases). The specimen sequenced was peripheral blood. The sequence came from a woman aged 35 to 49 with active or convalescent COVID-19. The DNA for the CDR3 is TGTGCCAGCAGTTCAACAGGCTATGGCTACACCTTC. It codes for CASSSTGYGYTF.